This TCR beta chain was profiled in a study of cytomegalovirus exposure and HLA in healthy donors. Study findings and constraints: Altogether, about 160 TCR beta chains were recorded as cytomegalovirus-associated. Analysis performed later found more than 15,000 TCR beta sequences associated with HLA alleles at 0.05 false discovery rate. In a later analysis, HLA-associated beta chains showed higher expansion and lower generation probabilities than comparable chains.

This clone appeared a single time. Its antigen is unknown. At the time of sampling, donors were nominally healthy, though unrecorded immune exposures were likely. The PCR made use of 60 Vbeta and 13 Jbeta primers. Measured with immunoSEQ multiplex PCR; TCRdb has only the in-frame clones, and not every one. The repertoire holds approximately 170,000 clones, with roughly 80% as singletons. The receptor was isolated from a male donor in good health and CMV-seronegative. Sequencing was done on a sample of PBMCs.

The chain's CDR3 is CASRVGQGETQYF. CDR3 DNA: TGTGCCAGCAGGGTTGGACAGGGTGAGACCCAGTACTTC. This chain connects TRBV2 to TRBJ2-5; TRBD1 matches at 8 bases. Losses at the gene ends were 6 bases for V and 5 bases for J; bases not matched to a gene: 5. The CDR3 consists of 13 residues. Germline CDR1 SNHLY, CDR2 FYNNEI.